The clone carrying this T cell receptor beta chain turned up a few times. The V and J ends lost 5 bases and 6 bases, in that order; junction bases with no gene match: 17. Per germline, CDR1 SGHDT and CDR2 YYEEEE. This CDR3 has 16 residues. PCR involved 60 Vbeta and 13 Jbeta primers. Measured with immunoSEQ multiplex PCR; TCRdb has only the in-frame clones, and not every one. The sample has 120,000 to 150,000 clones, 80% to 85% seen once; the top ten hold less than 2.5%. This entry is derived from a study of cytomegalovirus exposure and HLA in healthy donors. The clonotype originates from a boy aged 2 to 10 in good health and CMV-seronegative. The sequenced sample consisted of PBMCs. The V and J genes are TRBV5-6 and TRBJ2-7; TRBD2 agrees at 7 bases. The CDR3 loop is CASSWGGGLLGSEQYF. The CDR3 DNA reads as TGTGCCAGCAGTTGGGGGGGAGGGCTCCTCGGTAGCGAGCAGTACTTC.